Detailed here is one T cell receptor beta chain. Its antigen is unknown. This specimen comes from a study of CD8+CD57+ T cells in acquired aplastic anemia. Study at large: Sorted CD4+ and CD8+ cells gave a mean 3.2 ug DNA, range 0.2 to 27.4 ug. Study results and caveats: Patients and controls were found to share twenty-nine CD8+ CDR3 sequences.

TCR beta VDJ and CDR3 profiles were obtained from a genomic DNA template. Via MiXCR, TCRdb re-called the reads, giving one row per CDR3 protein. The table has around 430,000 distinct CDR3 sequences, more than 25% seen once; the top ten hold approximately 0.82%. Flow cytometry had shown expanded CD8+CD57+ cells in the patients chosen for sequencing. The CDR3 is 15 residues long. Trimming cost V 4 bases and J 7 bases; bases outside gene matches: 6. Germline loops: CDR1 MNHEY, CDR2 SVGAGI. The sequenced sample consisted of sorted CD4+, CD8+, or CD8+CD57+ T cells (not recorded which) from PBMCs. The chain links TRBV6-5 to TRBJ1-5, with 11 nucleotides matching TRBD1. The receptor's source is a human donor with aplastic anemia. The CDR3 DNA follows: TGTGCCAGCAGTTTCGGACAGGGGGCAGGGCAGCCCCAGCATTTT. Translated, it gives CASSFGQGAGQPQHF.